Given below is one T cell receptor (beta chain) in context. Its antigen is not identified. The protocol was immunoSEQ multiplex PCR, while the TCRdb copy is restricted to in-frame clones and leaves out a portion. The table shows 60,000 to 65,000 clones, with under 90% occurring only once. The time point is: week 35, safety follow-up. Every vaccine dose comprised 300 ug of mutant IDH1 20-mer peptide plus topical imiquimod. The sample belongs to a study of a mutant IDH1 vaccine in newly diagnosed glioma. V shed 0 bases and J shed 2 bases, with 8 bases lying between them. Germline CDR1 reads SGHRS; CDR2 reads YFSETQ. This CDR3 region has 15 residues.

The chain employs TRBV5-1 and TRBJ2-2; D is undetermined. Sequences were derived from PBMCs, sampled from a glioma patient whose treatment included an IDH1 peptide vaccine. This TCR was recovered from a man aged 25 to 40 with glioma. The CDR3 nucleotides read TGCGCCAGCAGCTTGGACAGTACTAACACCGGGGAGCTGTTTTTT. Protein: CASSLDSTNTGELFF.